The rows below give T cell receptor beta chains drawn from one sample of a study of blood T cell repertoires in COVID-19. Data came from immunoSEQ multiplex PCR; TCRdb stores just in-frame clones and leaves some out. This table has over 95,000 clones, 70% to 90% appearing once. The specimen was peripheral blood. All receptors derive from a man aged 40-49 years with acute or convalescent COVID-19. The CDR3 runs from the conserved cysteine through the conserved F or W. A D gene is named only where the DNA matches it firmly. Clone size appears in some rows only: once, few, many, or a class for an expanded clone.

j_gene	v_gene	d_gene	len	abundance	CDR3aa	CDR3nt
TRBJ2-7	TRBV4-1	NA	13	few	CASSQGGSYEQYF	TGCGCCAGCAGCCAAGGTGGGAGCTACGAGCAGTACTTC
TRBJ1-1	TRBV7-9	TRBD1	17	NA	CASSSISYRGRRTEAFF	TGTGCCAGCAGCTCCATATCCTACAGGGGGCGACGGACTGAAGCTTTCTTT
TRBJ1-1	TRBV2	NA	13	NA	CASSATQSHGAFF	TGTGCCAGCAGTGCGACTCAGTCTCATGGAGCTTTCTTT
TRBJ1-1	TRBV3-1/TRBV3-2	NA	13	NA	CASSRMGGTEAFF	TGTGCCAGCAGCCGAATGGGGGGCACTGAAGCTTTCTTT
TRBJ1-2	TRBV5-1	NA	12	NA	CASSSESHGYTF	TGCGCCAGCAGCTCGGAGAGCCATGGCTACACCTTC
TRBJ1-1	TRBV11-2	TRBD1	13	NA	CASRRQGRTEAFF	TGTGCCAGCCGACGACAGGGGAGAACTGAAGCTTTCTTT
TRBJ2-5	TRBV24-1	NA	12	NA	CATSDSWETQYF	TGTGCCACCAGTGACAGTTGGGAGACCCAGTACTTC
TRBJ2-7	TRBV10-1	NA	13	NA	CASSESGRYEQYF	TGCGCCAGCAGTGAGTCGGGGAGGTACGAGCAGTACTTC
TRBJ2-7	TRBV11-2	NA	14	NA	CASSFALTYYEQYF	TGTGCCAGCAGCTTTGCCCTAACCTACTACGAGCAGTACTTC
TRBJ1-1	TRBV28	TRBD1	15	NA	CASSFGDRVNTEAFF	TGTGCCAGCAGTTTTGGTGACAGGGTGAACACTGAAGCTTTCTTT
TRBJ1-4	TRBV2	NA	15	NA	CASSGLTGRDEKLFF	TGTGCCAGCAGTGGACTGACAGGACGAGATGAAAAACTGTTTTTT
TRBJ1-5	TRBV24-1	NA	15	NA	CATSRGRQSRQPQHF	TGTGCCACCAGTAGGGGCCGGCAGTCGCGGCAGCCCCAGCATTTT
TRBJ2-5	TRBV7-2	NA	16	NA	CASSLRGPISGETQYF	TGTGCCAGCAGCTTGCGGGGGCCAATTTCCGGGGAGACCCAGTACTTC
TRBJ2-2	TRBV5-1	TRBD1	14	NA	CASSLAGGTGELFF	TGCGCCAGCAGCTTGGCAGGGGGCACCGGGGAGCTGTTTTTT
TRBJ1-1	TRBV27	NA	12	NA	CASIGGARGAFF	TGTGCCAGCATAGGGGGGGCCCGGGGAGCTTTCTTT
TRBJ2-7	TRBV19	TRBD1	14	NA	CASQEGQASYEQYF	TGTGCCAGTCAAGAGGGACAGGCGTCCTACGAGCAGTACTTC
TRBJ1-1	TRBV6-5	TRBD1	13	NA	CASIGRTGLEAFF	TGTGCCAGCATTGGGAGGACAGGGCTTGAAGCTTTCTTT
TRBJ2-1	TRBV3-1/TRBV3-2	TRBD2	13	NA	CASSRTLAGGQFF	TGTGCCAGCAGCCGGACACTAGCGGGAGGGCAGTTCTTC
TRBJ1-1	TRBV6-2/TRBV6-3	NA	13	NA	CASSYSRETEAFF	TGTGCCAGCAGTTACTCTAGGGAGACTGAAGCTTTCTTT
TRBJ1-5	TRBV24-1	TRBD1	14	few	CATSEGGYYQPQHF	TGTGCCACCAGTGAAGGGGGCTATTATCAGCCCCAGCATTTT
TRBJ1-2	TRBV23-1	NA	17	NA	CASSQIEEGGPNYGYTF	TGCGCCAGCAGTCAAATCGAAGAGGGGGGGCCTAACTATGGCTACACCTTC
TRBJ1-3	TRBV25-1	NA	14	once	CASSATTGGNTIYF	TGTGCCAGCAGTGCGACGACAGGTGGAAACACCATATATTTT
TRBJ2-2	TRBV13	TRBD2	17	NA	CASSLERGGRGTGELFF	TGTGCCAGCAGCTTAGAGCGGGGGGGCCGTGGCACCGGGGAGCTGTTTTTT
TRBJ2-3	TRBV27	TRBD2	17	NA	CASNPYGIAGGTDTQYF	TGTGCCAGCAACCCGTACGGAATAGCGGGGGGCACAGATACGCAGTATTTT
TRBJ1-4	TRBV6-5	NA	13	NA	CASLADRQEKLFF	TGTGCCAGCCTCGCCGACAGACAAGAAAAACTGTTTTTT
TRBJ1-1	TRBV19	NA	13	few	CASSRQGATEAFF	TGTGCCAGTAGTCGTCAGGGTGCCACTGAAGCTTTCTTT
TRBJ2-1	TRBV7-2	NA	14	once	CASNPGGRVNEQFF	TGTGCCAGCAACCCCGGGGGAAGGGTTAATGAGCAGTTCTTC
TRBJ2-1	TRBV9	NA	16	NA	CASSPSGRVDYNEQFF	TGTGCCAGCAGCCCCTCGGGCAGGGTCGACTACAATGAGCAGTTCTTC
TRBJ1-6	TRBV7-3	TRBD1	16	NA	CASRDRRDRILSPLHF	TGTGCCAGCAGAGATCGCCGGGACAGGATACTTTCACCCCTCCACTTT
TRBJ2-1	TRBV7-2	TRBD2	16	NA	CASSLAGRGGYNEQFF	TGTGCCAGCAGCTTAGCCGGGCGGGGGGGATACAATGAGCAGTTCTTC
TRBJ2-3	TRBV4-2	NA	14	NA	CASSQGVSTDTQYF	TGTGCCAGCAGCCAAGGTGTAAGCACAGATACGCAGTATTTT
TRBJ1-1	TRBV10-3	NA	13	NA	CAICRLKNTEAFF	TGTGCCATCTGCCGACTCAAGAACACTGAAGCTTTCTTT
TRBJ1-3	TRBV6-5	NA	13	NA	CASFAKLGNTIYF	TGTGCCAGCTTCGCGAAACTTGGAAACACCATATATTTT
TRBJ1-4	TRBV19	TRBD1	15	NA	CASRTGAWANEKLFF	TGTGCCAGTCGAACAGGGGCCTGGGCTAATGAAAAACTGTTTTTT
TRBJ2-1	TRBV6-5	NA	13	NA	CATVHSSYNEQFF	TGTGCCACCGTCCATAGCTCCTACAATGAGCAGTTCTTC
TRBJ2-3	TRBV19	TRBD2	18	NA	CASSIATLGAGGTDTQYF	TGTGCCAGTAGTATAGCAACACTCGGGGCGGGGGGCACAGATACGCAGTATTTT
TRBJ2-4	TRBV7-2	TRBD2	17	NA	CASSPGLAPLAKNIQYF	TGTGCCAGCAGTCCTGGACTAGCCCCCTTAGCCAAAAACATTCAGTACTTC
TRBJ2-3	TRBV4-2	TRBD2	18	NA	CASSQAAGLAGGTDTQYF	TGTGCCAGCAGCCAAGCCGCGGGACTAGCGGGGGGCACAGATACGCAGTATTTT
TRBJ2-7	TRBV10-3	TRBD1	14	few	CAISTKDRENEQYF	TGTGCCATCAGTACCAAGGACAGGGAAAACGAGCAGTACTTC
TRBJ2-1	TRBV7-2	TRBD1	16	NA	CASSDRDRGSYNEQFF	TGTGCCAGCAGCGACCGGGACAGGGGCTCCTACAATGAGCAGTTCTTC
TRBJ2-3	TRBV7-2	NA	13	once	CASSSSSADTQYF	TGTGCCAGCAGCTCCTCTTCGGCAGATACGCAGTATTTT
TRBJ2-3	TRBV6-4	NA	15	NA	CASSDSSSGSDTQYF	TGTGCCAGCAGTGACAGTAGCAGCGGGTCAGATACGCAGTATTTT
TRBJ2-1	TRBV7-8	TRBD2	17	NA	CASSLPGEAGVYNEQFF	TGTGCCAGCAGCTTACCGGGGGAAGCGGGGGTCTACAATGAGCAGTTCTTC
TRBJ2-3	TRBV9	NA	14	few	CASSALLGGDTQYF	TGTGCCAGCAGCGCACTCCTCGGAGGGGATACGCAGTATTTT
TRBJ1-2	TRBV15	NA	13	NA	CATSRETGVGYTF	TGTGCCACCAGCAGAGAGACAGGAGTAGGCTACACCTTC
TRBJ1-3	TRBV2	TRBD1	14	NA	CASRRQGGGNTIYF	TGTGCCAGCAGGCGACAGGGAGGAGGAAACACCATATATTTT
TRBJ1-2	TRBV24-1	NA	13	NA	CATRKGEGYGYTF	TGTGCCACCAGGAAAGGAGAAGGCTATGGCTACACCTTC
TRBJ2-1	TRBV10-3	NA	16	NA	CAINSRGGPSGNEQFF	TGTGCCATCAATAGCCGCGGGGGCCCCTCCGGGAATGAGCAGTTCTTC
TRBJ1-5	TRBV5-5	NA	15	NA	CASSLIAGSNQPQHF	TGTGCCAGCAGCTTGATCGCGGGAAGCAATCAGCCCCAGCATTTT
TRBJ1-1	TRBV5-3	TRBD1	15	NA	CARSPPDRVGTEAFF	TGTGCCAGAAGCCCCCCGGACAGGGTCGGCACTGAAGCTTTCTTT
TRBJ2-3	TRBV4-1	NA	15	NA	CASSFTGYGTDTQYF	TGCGCCAGCAGCTTCACAGGGTACGGCACAGATACGCAGTATTTT
TRBJ2-1	TRBV30	NA	13	NA	CAWNGGLNNEQFF	TGTGCCTGGAACGGGGGGCTCAACAATGAGCAGTTCTTC
TRBJ2-1	TRBV9	TRBD2	15	NA	CASSETSGGNNEQFF	TGTGCCAGCAGCGAAACTAGCGGGGGAAACAATGAGCAGTTCTTC
TRBJ1-1	TRBV10-3	NA	17	NA	CAISESGVQGKNTEAFF	TGTGCCATCAGTGAGTCGGGGGTACAGGGTAAAAACACTGAAGCTTTCTTT
TRBJ2-1	TRBV5-1	TRBD2	19	NA	CASSQTSGGALRFRNEQFF	TGCGCCAGCAGCCAGACTAGCGGGGGGGCTCTCCGGTTTCGCAATGAGCAGTTCTTC